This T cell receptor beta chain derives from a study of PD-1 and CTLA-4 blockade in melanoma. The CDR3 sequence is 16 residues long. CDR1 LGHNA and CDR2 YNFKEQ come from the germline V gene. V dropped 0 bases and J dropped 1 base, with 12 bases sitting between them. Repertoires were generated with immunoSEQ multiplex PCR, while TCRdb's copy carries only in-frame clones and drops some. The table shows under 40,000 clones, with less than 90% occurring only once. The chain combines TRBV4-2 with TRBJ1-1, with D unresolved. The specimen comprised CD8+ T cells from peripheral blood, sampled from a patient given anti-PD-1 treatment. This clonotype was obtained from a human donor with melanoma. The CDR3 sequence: CASSQDQAARNTEAFF. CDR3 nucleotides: TGTGCCAGCAGCCAAGATCAGGCCGCGAGGAACACTGAAGCTTTCTTT.